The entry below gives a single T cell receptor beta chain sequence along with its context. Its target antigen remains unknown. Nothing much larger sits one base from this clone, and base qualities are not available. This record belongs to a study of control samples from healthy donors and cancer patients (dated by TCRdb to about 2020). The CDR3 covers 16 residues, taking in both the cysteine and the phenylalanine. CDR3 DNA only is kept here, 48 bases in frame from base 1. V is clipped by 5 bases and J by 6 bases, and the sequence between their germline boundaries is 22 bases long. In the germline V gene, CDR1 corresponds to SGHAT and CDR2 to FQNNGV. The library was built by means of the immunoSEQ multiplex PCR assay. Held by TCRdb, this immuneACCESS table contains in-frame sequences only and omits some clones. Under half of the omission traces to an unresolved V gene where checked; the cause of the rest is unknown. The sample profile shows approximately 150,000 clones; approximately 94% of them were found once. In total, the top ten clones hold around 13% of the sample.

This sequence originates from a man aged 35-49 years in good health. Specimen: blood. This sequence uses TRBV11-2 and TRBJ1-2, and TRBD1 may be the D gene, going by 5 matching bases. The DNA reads TGTGCCAGCAGCCAGCTACCGGGACCGCTTCGGCATGGCTACACCTTC. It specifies CASSQLPGPLRHGYTF.